This TCR beta chain was observed in a study of T cell repertoires in cytomegalovirus infection. For the study at large: CMV infection and matching HLA type were both indicated by public TCR beta signatures. Whole-study results and caveats: HLA-C-restricted CMV clonotypes gave the most frequent clonotype in two of eight donors. Identification of carriers of CMV plus the relevant HLA was performed using cumulative public TCR beta family frequency.

The V gene's germline CDR1 is SQVTM and CDR2 ANQGSEA. The CDR3 runs 11 residues. With V trimmed by 6 bases and J by 8 bases, 6 bases remained unmatched. This clonotype was seen a few times. The antigen is unknown. Via MiXCR, TCRdb re-called the reads, giving one row per CDR3 protein. The data contain around 240,000 distinct CDR3 sequences, over 20% of them singletons. Input material: CD8+ T cells from PBMCs. The receptor's source is a human donor in good health (CMV status not recorded). Some clones in this sample may be carry-over from other donors' samples. The rearrangement joins TRBV29-1 to TRBJ1-2, with TRBD1 identical over 7 bases. The CDR3 reads CSVEDRLGYTF. CDR3 nucleotide sequence: TGCAGCGTAGAGGACAGGTTGGGCTACACCTTC.